This record covers a single TCR beta chain. Its antigen is not known. What was amplified from RNA transcripts were TCR beta CDR3 regions. HTBI primers were employed in a first-round RT-PCR of the TCR CDR3. One entry per CDR3 protein results from TCRdb running MiXCR on the multiplex PCR reads. The sample carries roughly 380,000 distinct CDR3 sequences, around 18% recorded once. These data are taken from a study of T cells in Graves' hyperthyroidism and ophthalmopathy. Findings of the study overall: Ophthalmopathy, as predicted by the model, came a median 6.5 months after the prediction.

Exclusion of patients followed from uncontrolled infection, other autoimmune disease, pregnancy or lactation. PBMCs came from 10 ml fresh peripheral blood. The source is a woman between 40 and 50 years old with Graves' ophthalmopathy. The sequencing input was blood.

CDR3 nucleotides: TGTGCCAGCAGACGTCGGGGGGGTAAGGCCGGGGAGCTGTTTTTT. Protein: CASRRRGGKAGELFF. The chain couples TRBV6-1 to TRBJ2-2; 8 bases align to TRBD2. Per germline, CDR1 MNHNS and CDR2 SASEGT. V lost 6 bases, J lost 6 bases, and 9 bases stayed unmatched. The CDR3 is 15 residues long.